The 10 T cell receptor beta chains given below trace back to one sample, sequenced in a study of blood T cell repertoires in COVID-19. Sequencing used immunoSEQ multiplex PCR; TCRdb keeps in-frame clones, though not all of them. The profile shows 150,000 to 200,000 clones, about nine tenths of them singletons. The specimen was peripheral blood. All receptors derive from a man aged 25-40 years with COVID-19, enrolled during active disease.

This chain's CDR3 is CATRGTGRDTGELFF. In DNA form, the CDR3 reads TGTGCCACCAGGGGGACAGGGAGGGACACCGGGGAGCTGTTTTTT. This chain joins TRBV24-1 and TRBJ2-2, with 9 bases lining up with TRBD1. CDR3 length: 15 residues. CDR1 KGHDR and CDR2 SFDVKD come from the germline V gene. V trimming: 7 bases; J trimming: 3 bases; junction bases outside the gene matches: 5.

The rearrangement joins TRBV2 to TRBJ2-2; 15 nucleotides match TRBD2. This CDR3 has 17 amino acids. Germline-derived CDR1 and CDR2 are SNHLY and FYNNEI. V was clipped by 5 bases and J by 3 bases; unmatched bases: 4. The DNA for the CDR3 is TGTGCCAGCAGTCGGACTAGCGGGGGGGCGGACACCGGGGAGCTGTTTTTT. This translates into CASSRTSGGADTGELFF.

V gene TRBV11-3 combines with J gene TRBJ2-3; D may be TRBD2 (7 bases). V dropped 3 bases and J dropped 6 bases, with 16 bases sitting between them. Germline values: CDR1 SGHNT, CDR2 YENEEA. CDR3 length: 15 residues. CDR3 sequence: CASSFADGGLDTQYF. The CDR3 DNA is TGTGCCAGCAGCTTTGCTGACGGGGGGCTGGATACGCAGTATTTT.

The chain couples TRBV18 to TRBJ1-2; D uncertain. V lost 2 bases and J lost 5, with 18 bases in between. Germline V gene data show CDR1 as KGHSH and CDR2 as LQKENI. The CDR3 covers 16 residues. The CDR3 bases are TGTGCCAGCTCACCAGGAGGTCCGGGAGGCGCTTATGGCTACACCTTC. Its translation is CASSPGGPGGAYGYTF.

The V gene is TRBV19, the J gene TRBJ2-1, with 7 bases matching TRBD1. The germline V gene encodes CDR1 LNHDA and CDR2 SQIVND (reference sequence). With 3 bases clipped from V and 0 bases from J, the junction kept 2 bases outside the gene matches. This CDR3 is 15 amino acids long. CDR3 sequence reads: CASSMGQSSYNEQFF. The CDR3 region has the DNA TGTGCCAGTAGTATGGGACAGTCCTCCTACAATGAGCAGTTCTTC.

This chain links TRBV27 with TRBJ2-3; 10 nucleotides agree with TRBD2. The germline gives CDR1 MNHEY, CDR2 SMNVEV (reference sequence). The J segment lost 4 bases and the V segment lost 5 bases, leaving 3 bases of the junction unmatched. This CDR3 is built from 14 residues. The CDR3 loop reads CASSERGGSDTQYF. Written as DNA, the CDR3 is TGTGCCAGCAGTGAGCGGGGGGGCTCAGATACGCAGTATTTT.

This clone was observed a single time. The CDR3 here is CAARDRLNTEAFF. The CDR3, as DNA: TGTGCCGCCAGGGACAGATTGAACACTGAAGCTTTCTTT. The gene calls are TRBV27 and TRBJ1-1; TRBD1 aligns across 7 bases. After removal of 11 bases from V and 0 bases from J, the junction contained 6 bases not matched to a gene. The CDR3 length is 13 residues. In germline, CDR1 is MNHEY, CDR2 SMNVEV (reference sequence).

The chain combines TRBV30 with TRBJ1-5; 7 nucleotides agree with TRBD1. This CDR3 contains 14 residues. J lost 5 bases, V lost 4 bases, and 8 bases had no gene match. Germline assignment: CDR1 GTSNPN and CDR2 SVGIG (reference sequence). The CDR3 spells CAWTRDSSYQPQHF. CDR3 DNA sequence: TGTGCCTGGACCCGGGACAGCTCCTATCAGCCCCAGCATTTT.

CDR3 protein: CASSIRTDEAFF. The CDR3 coding sequence is TGTGCCAGTAGTATACGGACTGACGAAGCTTTCTTT. V and J are TRBV19 and TRBJ1-1; no clear D gene. V shed 2 bases and J shed 8 bases, with 9 bases lying between them. The CDR3 contains 12 residues. The germline V gene has CDR1 LNHDA and CDR2 SQIVND (reference sequence).

This chain links TRBV3-1 (or the pseudogene TRBV3-2) with TRBJ2-2; no firm D call. The CDR3 has 14 residues. In germline, CDR1 is LGHDT, CDR2 YNNKEL (reference sequence). V was trimmed by 1 base and J by 9 bases, leaving 12 bases between them. The DNA of the CDR3 is TGTGCCAGCAGCCAAGTAACCGGTATTTGGGAGCTGTTTTTT. Protein sequence: CASSQVTGIWELFF.